Sequencing of this T cell receptor (beta chain) was carried out in a study of OX40 agonist ivuxolimab in advanced cancers. Study-wide background: Patients received intravenous ivuxolimab every 2 weeks at 0.01 to 10 mg/kg. Findings and limits, study-wide: Not determined was the antigen specificity of the expanded peripheral T cells.

As for this clone: Its antigen is still unknown.

TCRdb's copy holds only in-frame clones and misses some; the assay was immunoSEQ multiplex PCR. The sample includes tens of thousands of clones, approximately 83% of them seen just once. Germline CDR1 reads SGHVS; CDR2 reads FNYEAQ. J lost 11 bases, V lost 5 bases, and 14 bases had no gene match. This CDR3 is built from 14 residues. The clonotype comes from an adult with an advanced solid tumor such as melanoma, head and neck, liver or kidney cancer. The chain links TRBV7-6 to TRBJ1-1; 7 bases agree with TRBD1. The source was CD4+ or CD8+ T cells sorted from blood, collected in a trial of the OX40 agonist ivuxolimab. The CDR3 DNA follows: TGTGCCAGCAGCCCGCTACAGGGGTCCGCCGTCGCTTTCTTT. It translates to CASSPLQGSAVAFF. The full variable domain, rest sourced from reference TRBV7-6 and TRBJ1-1, is GAGVSQSPRYKVTKRGQDVALRCDPISGHVSLYWYRQALGQGPEFLTYFNYEAQQDKSGLPNDRFSAERPEGSISTLTIQRTEQRDSAMYRCASSPLQGSAVAFFGQGTRLTVV.